This TCR beta chain was observed in a study of blood T cell repertoires in COVID-19. Trimming took off 5 bases at V and 8 bases at J, with 15 bases between the two ends. CDR1 is GTSNPN, CDR2 SVGIG, per germline (reference sequence). CDR3 size: 13 residues. Assay used: immunoSEQ multiplex PCR; TCRdb lists only in-frame clones, some missing. The sample consists of around 300,000 clones, over 70% of them appearing once. The chain carries TRBV30 and TRBJ1-4; D perhaps matches TRBD1 (5 bases). The sample consisted of PBMCs or T cells enriched from blood (not recorded which). This receptor was identified in a man aged 25-45 years who had recovered from COVID-19. The CDR3 loop is CAWEPDRREKLFF. The DNA of the CDR3 is TGTGCCTGGGAGCCCGACAGAAGGGAAAAACTGTTTTTT.